This TCR beta chain was recovered during a study of cytomegalovirus exposure and HLA in healthy donors. Regarding the study as a whole: Roughly uniform sequencing depth across donors was assumed, possibly incorrectly. In a later analysis, specific HLA alleles were associated with 15,000 to 20,000 TCR beta sequences at a 0.05 false discovery rate.

The PCR employed 60 Vbeta primers together with 13 Jbeta primers. This table comes from immunoSEQ multiplex PCR, and its TCRdb copy is limited to in-frame clones, with some not included. The sample contains some 180,000 clones, 77% of which appear only once. The CDR3 has 13 amino acids. Germline CDR1 reads MGHDK; CDR2 reads SYGVNS. Trimming removed 4 bases at V and 10 bases at J, with 13 bases between. Details on this clone: Its antigen is currently unknown.

This sequence originates from a woman aged 55-75 years in good health and CMV-seropositive. The sample comprised PBMCs. The rearrangement joins TRBV25-1 to TRBJ1-4; D is unresolved. The CDR3 reads CASSASGIGKLFF. CDR3 coding DNA: TGTGCCAGCAGTGCCTCAGGCATTGGAAAACTGTTTTTT. Combining the CDR3 with reference TRBV25-1 and TRBJ1-4 gives the whole variable domain EADIYQTPRYLVIGTGKKITLECSQTMGHDKMYWYQQDPGMELHLIHYSYGVNSTEKGDLSSESTVSRIRTEHFPLTLESARPSHTSQYLCASSASGIGKLFFGSGTQLSVL.